The rows below give T cell receptor beta chains drawn from one sample of a study of cytomegalovirus exposure and HLA in healthy donors. Repertoires were generated with immunoSEQ multiplex PCR, while TCRdb's copy carries only in-frame clones and drops some. The sample lists around 120,000 clones; around 89% were seen once. Sequenced sample: PBMCs. All receptors come from a man aged 18-30 years in good health and CMV-seronegative. CDR3s include the opening cysteine and the closing phenylalanine or tryptophan. D genes are given only for firm matches. Clone size is not always given. Where it is, it says once, few, many or a class for expanded clones.

v_call: TRBV19; j_call: TRBJ2-2; cdr3_length: 13; clone_size: few; d_call: NA; cdr3_aa: CASKPLPPGELFF; cdr3_nt: TGTGCCAGTAAGCCCCTACCACCCGGGGAGCTGTTTTTT
v_call: TRBV15; j_call: TRBJ1-1; cdr3_length: 15; clone_size: NA; d_call: NA; cdr3_aa: CATSRDMAVNTEAFF; cdr3_nt: TGTGCCACCAGCAGAGATATGGCGGTGAACACTGAAGCTTTCTTT
v_call: TRBV6-1; j_call: TRBJ2-1; cdr3_length: 15; clone_size: NA; d_call: NA; cdr3_aa: CASSEALDYVNEQFF; cdr3_nt: TGTGCCAGCAGTGAAGCGCTGGACTACGTCAATGAGCAGTTCTTC
v_call: TRBV6-1; j_call: TRBJ2-1; cdr3_length: 16; clone_size: NA; d_call: TRBD1; cdr3_aa: CASSEAQGVGANEQFF; cdr3_nt: TGTGCCAGCAGTGAAGCGCAGGGGGTAGGGGCCAATGAGCAGTTCTTC
v_call: TRBV4-3; j_call: TRBJ1-2; cdr3_length: 15; clone_size: NA; d_call: TRBD1; cdr3_aa: CASSTQGAANYGYTF; cdr3_nt: TGCGCCAGCAGCACACAGGGGGCGGCTAACTATGGCTACACCTTC
v_call: TRBV28; j_call: TRBJ1-1; cdr3_length: 14; clone_size: few; d_call: TRBD1; cdr3_aa: CASSATGVRTEAFF; cdr3_nt: TGTGCCAGCAGTGCAACAGGGGTTCGGACTGAAGCTTTCTTT
v_call: TRBV4-3; j_call: TRBJ2-7; cdr3_length: 18; clone_size: NA; d_call: TRBD1; cdr3_aa: CASSQTTGEVLGSYEQYF; cdr3_nt: TGCGCCAGCAGCCAAACGACAGGGGAAGTGCTCGGTTCCTACGAGCAGTACTTC
v_call: TRBV10-2; j_call: TRBJ2-7; cdr3_length: 15; clone_size: NA; d_call: TRBD2; cdr3_aa: CASRLALAGGYEQYF; cdr3_nt: TGCGCCAGTAGACTTGCACTAGCGGGAGGCTACGAGCAGTACTTC
v_call: TRBV28; j_call: TRBJ2-5; cdr3_length: 12; clone_size: NA; d_call: NA; cdr3_aa: CASSFLEETQYF; cdr3_nt: TGTGCCAGCAGTTTTCTAGAAGAGACCCAGTACTTC
v_call: TRBV2; j_call: TRBJ2-3; cdr3_length: 14; clone_size: once; d_call: NA; cdr3_aa: CASTERGLSDTQYF; cdr3_nt: TGTGCCAGCACTGAACGGGGTCTCTCAGATACGCAGTATTTT
v_call: TRBV7-9; j_call: TRBJ1-2; cdr3_length: 13; clone_size: NA; d_call: NA; cdr3_aa: CASSEEGTHGYTF; cdr3_nt: TGTGCCAGCAGCGAAGAGGGAACGCATGGCTACACCTTC
v_call: TRBV2; j_call: TRBJ1-3; cdr3_length: 15; clone_size: NA; d_call: TRBD1; cdr3_aa: CASSESGQGGNTIYF; cdr3_nt: TGTGCCAGCAGTGAAAGTGGACAGGGGGGAAACACCATATATTTT
v_call: TRBV19; j_call: TRBJ2-2; cdr3_length: 14; clone_size: NA; d_call: NA; cdr3_aa: CASSTTGNTGELFF; cdr3_nt: TGTGCCAGTAGTACTACAGGGAACACCGGGGAGCTGTTTTTT
v_call: TRBV29-1; j_call: TRBJ2-2; cdr3_length: 14; clone_size: NA; d_call: NA; cdr3_aa: CSVGFSVNTGELFF; cdr3_nt: TGCAGCGTTGGTTTTTCAGTGAACACCGGGGAGCTGTTTTTT
v_call: TRBV7-9; j_call: TRBJ2-4; cdr3_length: 12; clone_size: NA; d_call: NA; cdr3_aa: CASTGSGDIQYF; cdr3_nt: TGTGCCAGCACTGGGTCGGGGGACATTCAGTACTTC
v_call: TRBV5-6; j_call: TRBJ1-1; cdr3_length: 13; clone_size: NA; d_call: NA; cdr3_aa: CASSLAGVPEAFF; cdr3_nt: TGTGCCAGCAGCTTGGCCGGGGTCCCTGAAGCTTTCTTT